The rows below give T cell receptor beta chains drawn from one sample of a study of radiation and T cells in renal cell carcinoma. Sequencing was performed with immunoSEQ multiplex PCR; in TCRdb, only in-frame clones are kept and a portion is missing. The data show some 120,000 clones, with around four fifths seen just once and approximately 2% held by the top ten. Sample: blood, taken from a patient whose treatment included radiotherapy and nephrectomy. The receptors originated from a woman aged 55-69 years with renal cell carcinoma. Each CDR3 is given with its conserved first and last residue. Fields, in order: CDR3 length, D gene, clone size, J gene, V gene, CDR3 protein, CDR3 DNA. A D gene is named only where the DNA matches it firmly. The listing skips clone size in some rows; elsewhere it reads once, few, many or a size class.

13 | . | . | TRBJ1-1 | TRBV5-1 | CASRKIEVTEAFF | TGCGCCAGCAGGAAAATAGAGGTCACTGAAGCTTTCTTT
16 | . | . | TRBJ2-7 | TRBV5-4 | CASSLVGPSGSHEQYF | TGTGCCAGCAGCTTGGTGGGCCCCTCCGGGAGCCACGAGCAGTACTTC
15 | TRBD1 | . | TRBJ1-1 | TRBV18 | CASSEGNTGGTEAFF | TGTGCCAGCTCGGAGGGAAATACAGGGGGCACTGAAGCTTTCTTT
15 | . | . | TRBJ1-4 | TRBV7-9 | CASSFSGPTNEKLFF | TGTGCCAGCAGCTTTTCTGGGCCAACTAATGAAAAACTGTTTTTT
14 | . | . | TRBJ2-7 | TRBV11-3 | CASSYGTEAYEQYF | TGTGCCAGCAGCTACGGGACGGAAGCCTACGAGCAGTACTTC
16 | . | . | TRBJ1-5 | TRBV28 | CASTTNGLFSGQPQHF | TGTGCCAGCACAACAAACGGACTCTTCTCGGGGCAGCCCCAGCATTTT
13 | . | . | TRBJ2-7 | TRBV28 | CASTQGSSYEQYF | TGTGCCAGCACACAGGGCAGCTCCTACGAGCAGTACTTC
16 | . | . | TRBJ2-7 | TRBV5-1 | CASSLTTGSSSAEQYF | TGCGCCAGCAGCTTGACCACCGGGAGTTCATCCGCCGAGCAGTACTTC
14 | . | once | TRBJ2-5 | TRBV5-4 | CASSLVTAQETQYF | TGTGCCAGCAGCTTGGTGACAGCCCAAGAGACCCAGTACTTC
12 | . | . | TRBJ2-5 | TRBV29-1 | CSVESGSETQYF | TGCAGCGTTGAGTCGGGGTCGGAGACCCAGTACTTC
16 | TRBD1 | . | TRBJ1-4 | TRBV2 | CASSDPDRGWEEKLFF | TGTGCCAGCAGTGATCCGGACAGGGGCTGGGAAGAAAAACTGTTTTTT
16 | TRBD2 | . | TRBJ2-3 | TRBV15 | CATSREGLAGGDTQYF | TGTGCCACCAGCAGAGAGGGACTAGCGGGAGGAGATACGCAGTATTTT
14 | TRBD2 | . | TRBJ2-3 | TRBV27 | CASSLLAGTDTQYF | TGTGCCAGCAGTTTACTAGCGGGCACAGATACGCAGTATTTT
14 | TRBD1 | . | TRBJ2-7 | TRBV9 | CASSVAGQGYEQYF | TGTGCCAGCAGCGTAGCGGGACAGGGCTACGAGCAGTACTTC
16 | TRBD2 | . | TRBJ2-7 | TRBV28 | CASSLGLAGGTYEQYF | TGTGCCAGCAGTTTAGGACTAGCGGGAGGGACCTACGAGCAGTACTTC
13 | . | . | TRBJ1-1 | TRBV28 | CASTTNGRIGAFF | TGTGCCAGCACCACCAACGGGAGAATAGGGGCTTTCTTT
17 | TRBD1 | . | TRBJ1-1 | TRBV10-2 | CASSVSGQGGLGAEAFF | TGCGCCAGCAGTGTTAGTGGACAGGGAGGCCTGGGCGCTGAAGCTTTCTTT
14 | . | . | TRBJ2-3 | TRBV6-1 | CASSEQGGRNTQYF | TGTGCCAGCAGTGAGCAGGGGGGAAGAAATACGCAGTATTTT
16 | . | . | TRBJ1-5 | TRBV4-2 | CASSQEWGMSNQPQHF | TGTGCCAGCAGCCAAGAATGGGGGATGAGCAATCAGCCCCAGCATTTT
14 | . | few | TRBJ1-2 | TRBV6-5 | CASRVGPSGRGYTF | TGTGCCAGCAGAGTCGGCCCCTCAGGGCGAGGCTACACCTTC
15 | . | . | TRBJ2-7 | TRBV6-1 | CASSEGPGKWYEQYF | TGTGCCAGCAGTGAAGGGCCAGGGAAGTGGTACGAGCAGTACTTC
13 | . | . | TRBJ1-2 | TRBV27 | CASSRGGAYGYTF | TGTGCCAGCTCCCGGGGGGGCGCCTATGGCTACACCTTC
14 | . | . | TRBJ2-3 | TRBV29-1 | CSVSRQGQTDTQYF | TGCAGCGTTTCACGGCAGGGTCAAACAGATACGCAGTATTTT